What follows are 32 T cell receptor beta chains derived from one specimen sequenced in a study of cytomegalovirus exposure and HLA in healthy donors listed by TCRdb under 2017. Preparation of the library involved the immunoSEQ multiplex PCR assay. The multiplex PCR relied on a mix of 60 forward primers for TCR Vbeta segments and 13 reverse primers for TCR Jbeta segments. As stored in TCRdb, this immuneACCESS dataset retains in-frame rearrangements with V and J assigned. A fraction of the clones does not appear; measured against another copy, unresolved V genes explain less than half of the discrepancy, and the remainder lacks a known reason. The sample table holds fewer than 110,000 clones, of which approximately 74% were seen once. In total, the top ten clones hold approximately 2.1% of the sample. Input material: PBMCs. These receptors were collected from a woman aged 40 to 50 in good health and CMV-seronegative.

The CDR3 region has the DNA TGTGCCAGCAGCTTGTCTGCGTCGAGCTCCTACGAGCAGTACTTC. Residues: CASSLSASSSYEQYF. V gene TRBV5-4 combines with J gene TRBJ2-5; no clear D. The closer fit of TRBJ2-7 to the DNA end suggests the J call may be wrong. Germline V gives CDR1 SGHNT, CDR2 YYREEE (reference sequence). CDR3 length: 15 residues.

The V gene is TRBV9, the J gene TRBJ2-5; TRBD2 is a possible D gene (6 bases). V was trimmed by 3 bases and J by 4 bases, leaving 25 bases between them. CDR3 length equals 18 residues. From germline, CDR1 is SGDLS and CDR2 YYNGEE. CDR3 sequence reads: CASSADLTGGGSRETQYF. The CDR3 nucleotides read TGTGCCAGCAGCGCCGATCTAACAGGAGGAGGGTCAAGAGAGACCCAGTACTTC.

The gene calls are TRBV27 and TRBJ2-3; TRBD1 matches at 10 bases. CDR3 length: 16 amino acids. Germline loops: CDR1 MNHEY, CDR2 SMNVEV (reference sequence). Trimming took 5 bases from V and 1 from J; bases not matched to a gene: 6. CDR3: CASSPKDRGGTDTQYF. In DNA, the CDR3 is TGTGCCAGCAGTCCGAAGGACAGGGGGGGCACAGATACGCAGTATTTT.

V gene TRBV18 combines with J gene TRBJ1-1; 11 bases fit TRBD1. This CDR3 has 15 amino acids. Trimming removed 3 bases from V and 4 bases from J; junction bases left unmatched: 4. CDR1 is KGHSH and CDR2 is LQKENI in the germline V gene. The CDR3: CASSPPGQGATEAFF. The CDR3 coding sequence is TGTGCCAGCTCACCGCCCGGACAGGGGGCCACTGAAGCTTTCTTT.

In DNA, the CDR3 is TGTGCCTGGACCAAGCCCCGGGGTTGGGGGACTAATGAGCAGTTCTTC. This encodes CAWTKPRGWGTNEQFF. V usage is TRBV30 and J usage is TRBJ2-1; D is possibly TRBD2 (6 bases). The CDR3 contains 16 residues. Germline loops: CDR1 GTSNPN, CDR2 SVGIG (reference sequence). Trimming removed 4 bases at V and 7 bases at J, with 23 bases between.

The chain uses TRBV30 and TRBJ2-5; D gene ambiguous. This CDR3 is built from 13 residues. Trimming removed 2 bases at V and 4 bases at J, with 11 bases between. Germline CDR1 and CDR2: GTSNPN and SVGIG (reference sequence). The CDR3 DNA reads as TGTGCCTGGAGTTCCCGACTGGGAGAGACCCAGTACTTC. Protein sequence: CAWSSRLGETQYF.

This clone showed up just once. The V gene is TRBV29-1, the J gene TRBJ2-2; possibly TRBD2 for D (6 bases). V was trimmed by 7 bases and J by 6 bases, leaving 15 bases between them. Germline CDR1 is SQVTM and CDR2 is ANQGSEA. The length of the CDR3 is 13 residues. The CDR3 DNA sequence: TGCAGCGCCGGCGGAGGGGAGGCCGGGGAGCTGTTTTTT. Amino acid sequence: CSAGGGEAGELFF.

Concerning this clone itself: The junction shows a germline mismatch at one end, possibly a read error. The chain couples TRBV7-9 to TRBJ2-2; 8 bases agree with TRBD2. The CDR3 loop spans 17 amino acids. The germline V gene has CDR1 SEHNR and CDR2 FQNEAQ (reference sequence). CDR3 bases: TGTTCCAGCAGCTTAGGCCTGGAGCGGGAGTTAACCGGGGAGCTGTTTTTT. Its protein product is CSSSLGLERELTGELFF.

The chain has TRBV28 and TRBJ2-7, with D perhaps TRBD2 (6 bases). Per germline, CDR1 MDHEN and CDR2 SYDVKM. The CDR3 has 15 amino acids. V was shortened by 5 bases and J by 4 bases, with 18 bases between the two germline ends. The CDR3 DNA reads as TGTGCCAGCAGTGAGGGGTCAGGAGCGGGTTACGAGCAGTACTTC. This gives the protein CASSEGSGAGYEQYF.

The chain joins TRBV6-1 to TRBJ2-7, with 9 positions matching TRBD1. The J segment lost 3 bases and the V segment lost 8 bases, leaving 8 bases of the junction unmatched. The CDR3 consists of 14 residues. CDR1 and CDR2 (germline): MNHNS, SASEGT. The CDR3 sequence is CASSSGQGFYEQYF. CDR3 coding DNA: TGTGCCAGCTCCTCGGGACAGGGTTTCTACGAGCAGTACTTC.

The V and J genes are TRBV7-9 and TRBJ1-4; D call uncertain. CDR3 length: 19 residues. Germline V gives CDR1 SEHNR, CDR2 FQNEAQ (reference sequence). The germline V and J ends were trimmed by 1 base and 5 bases, with 23 bases remaining between them. DNA for the CDR3: TGTGCCAGCAGCTTAGGGTCTGAGGGAAGTGAGTGGGTGAATGAAAAACTGTTTTTT. Protein sequence: CASSLGSEGSEWVNEKLFF. Looking up the rest from reference TRBV7-9 and TRBJ1-4 gives the full variable domain: DTGVSQNPRHKITKRGQNVTFRCDPISEHNRLYWYRQTLGQGPEFLTYFQNEAQLEKSRLLSDRFSAERPKGSFSTLEIQRTEQGDSAMYLCASSLGSEGSEWVNEKLFFGSGTQLSVL.

This clone has a handful of counts. The chain uses TRBV7-2 and TRBJ2-3; 9 nucleotides align to TRBD2. CDR1 and CDR2 (germline): SGHTA, FQGNSA. This CDR3 is built from 14 residues. After removal of 6 bases from V and 4 bases from J, the junction contained 5 bases not matched to a gene. The CDR3 spells CASSRGGAPDTQYF. Here the CDR3 DNA reads TGTGCCAGCAGTCGCGGGGGGGCCCCAGATACGCAGTATTTT.

This clone was counted between two and nine times. The chain is built from TRBV4-3 and TRBJ1-1; D not certain. Trimming cost V 0 bases and J 7 bases, with 9 bases left between them. In germline, CDR1 is LGHNA, CDR2 YSLEER. The CDR3 extends over 13 amino acids. CDR3 DNA sequence: TGCGCCAGCAGCCAAGATCTAGAGATTGAAGCTTTCTTT. The encoded protein is CASSQDLEIEAFF.

The chain has TRBV18 and TRBJ2-5; 7 nucleotides align to TRBD2. The better agreement between TRBJ2-7 and the DNA end casts doubt on the J call. CDR1 and CDR2 from the germline V gene are KGHSH and LQKENI. The CDR3 covers 14 residues. The CDR3 nucleotides are TGTGCCAGCTCACCGGGAGGGGCTACCTACGAGCAGTACTTC. Protein sequence: CASSPGGATYEQYF.

The genes are TRBV7-8 and TRBJ1-5; D call uncertain. Germline V gene sequence: CDR1 SGHVS, CDR2 FQNEAQ. CDR3 length: 14 residues. The germline V and J ends were trimmed by 3 bases and 0 bases, with 6 bases remaining between them. The CDR3 bases are TGTGCCAGCAGCTTCCAGGCTAGCAATCAGCCCCAGCATTTT. Amino acid sequence: CASSFQASNQPQHF. Full variable domain (remainder filled in from reference TRBV7-8 and TRBJ1-5): GAGVSQSPRYKVAKRGQDVALRCDPISGHVSLFWYQQALGQGPEFLTYFQNEAQLDKSGLPSDRFFAERPEGSVSTLKIQRTQQEDSAVYLCASSFQASNQPQHFGDGTRLSIL.

The CDR3 coding sequence is TGTGCCAGCAGTGTGAGCGAGGTGGGCTACACCTTC. Encoded protein: CASSVSEVGYTF. The genes are TRBV2 and TRBJ1-2; D uncertain. Deletions cut 4 bases from V and 8 bases from J, with 11 bases between. Per the germline V gene, CDR1 is SNHLY and CDR2 is FYNNEI. The length of the CDR3 is 12 residues.

The genes are TRBV27 and TRBJ2-6, with 7 nucleotides matching TRBD1. V dropped 5 bases and J dropped 9; count of bases not matched to a gene: 7. The CDR3 contains 14 residues. Germline V gene sequence: CDR1 MNHEY, CDR2 SMNVEV (reference sequence). CDR3 amino acids: CASSPRQGVNVLTF. DNA for the CDR3: TGTGCCAGCAGTCCCCGACAGGGTGTCAACGTCCTGACTTTC.

The chain has TRBV7-9 and TRBJ2-1; TRBD2 matches at 10 bases. Germline V gene sequence: CDR1 SEHNR, CDR2 FQNEAQ (reference sequence). This CDR3 contains 16 residues. V shed 5 bases and J 1 base; nucleotides not matched to a gene: 5. The CDR3 region is CASSPTSGASYNEQFF. CDR3 DNA sequence: TGTGCCAGCAGCCCAACTAGCGGGGCATCCTACAATGAGCAGTTCTTC.

This clone turned up a few times. The chain links TRBV9 to TRBJ2-7; 8 positions agree with TRBD1. Germline CDR1 reads SGDLS; CDR2 reads YYNGEE. Trimming at V came to 0 bases and at J to 3 bases, leaving 5 bases not matched to a gene. The CDR3 is 15 amino acids. CDR3 DNA: TGTGCCAGCAGCGTAGGGGACAGGAGTTACTACGAGCAGTACTTC. This encodes CASSVGDRSYYEQYF.

The table lists this clone with a few counts. The chain carries TRBV9 and TRBJ2-1; 8 nucleotides match TRBD2. CDR3 length equals 13 residues. Germline trimming cut 6 bases from V and 7 bases from J; bases unmatched to any gene: 6. CDR1 and CDR2 from the germline V gene are SGDLS and YYNGEE. The DNA for the CDR3 is TGTGCCAGCAACGGGGGGGGGATAAATGAGCAGTTCTTC. This encodes CASNGGGINEQFF.

V and J are TRBV30 and TRBJ2-7, with TRBD1 matching over 8 bases. This CDR3 has 12 amino acids. Germline trimming cut 5 bases from V and 2 bases from J; bases unmatched to any gene: 2. Per the germline V gene, CDR1 is GTSNPN and CDR2 is SVGIG (reference sequence). DNA of the CDR3: TGTGCCTGGGGGACAGGCGCCTACGAGCAGTACTTC. As protein: CAWGTGAYEQYF. The whole variable domain, filled in from reference TRBV30 and TRBJ2-7, reads SQTIHQWPATLVQPVGSPLSLECTVEGTSNPNLYWYRQAAGRGLQLLFYSVGIGQISSEVPQNLSASRPQDRQFILSSKKLLLSDSGFYLCAWGTGAYEQYFGPGTRLTVT.

The V and J genes are TRBV4-2 and TRBJ2-7; no clear D gene. With 3 bases removed from V and 2 bases from J, the gap between germline ends came to 11 bases. Germline lookup yields CDR1 LGHNA and CDR2 YNFKEQ. CDR3 size: 14 residues. In DNA form, the CDR3 reads TGTGCCAGCAGCCATACATTTACCCCCTACGAGCAGTACTTC. Translating it yields CASSHTFTPYEQYF.

About this clone: The junction departs from the called germline gene at one end, perhaps through a read error. This chain links TRBV7-9 with TRBJ1-1, with D tentatively TRBD1 (6 bases). Germline lookup yields CDR1 SEHNR and CDR2 FQNEAQ (reference sequence). The CDR3 spans 12 residues. For the CDR3, the DNA is TGTTCCAGCAGGGGCGGGCGAACTGAAGCTTTCTTT. Residues: CSSRGGRTEAFF.

The chain couples TRBV10-3 to TRBJ1-6, with TRBD1 as a possible D gene (6 bases). V lost 0 bases and J lost 7, with 13 bases in between. The CDR3 runs to 16 residues. Germline assignment: CDR1 ENHRY and CDR2 SYGVKD. The CDR3 nucleotides are TGTGCCATCAGTGAGTCGCCAGCAGGGGAAAATTCACCCCTCCACTTT. Translation: CAISESPAGENSPLHF.

The sample holds one count of this clone. The chain recombines TRBV5-1 with TRBJ2-7, with D uncertain. The CDR3 runs 14 residues. CDR1 SGHRS and CDR2 YFSETQ come from the germline V gene. V was cut by 0 bases and J by 0 bases, with 7 bases left in between. In DNA form, the CDR3 reads TGCGCCAGCAGCTTGGTCTCTAACTCCTACGAGCAGTACTTC. As protein: CASSLVSNSYEQYF.

This chain joins TRBV4-1 and TRBJ2-6; the match to TRBD1 covers 9 bases. Trimming at V came to 1 base and at J to 0 bases, leaving 1 base not matched to a gene. The CDR3 extends over 17 amino acids. Germline-derived CDR1 and CDR2 are MGHRA and YSYEKL. CDR3 amino acids: CASSQGDRDSGANVLTF. The DNA of the CDR3 is TGCGCCAGCAGCCAAGGGGACAGGGACTCTGGGGCCAACGTCCTGACTTTC.

This sequence joins TRBV27 and TRBJ2-2, with 8 bases that match TRBD2. This CDR3 has 15 amino acids. Trimming at V came to 2 bases and at J to 4 bases, leaving 3 bases not matched to a gene. The germline V gene has CDR1 MNHEY and CDR2 SMNVEV (reference sequence). CDR3 nucleotide sequence: TGTGCCAGCAGTTTAGCGGGAGGTATCACCGGGGAGCTGTTTTTT. It translates to CASSLAGGITGELFF.

The rearrangement links TRBV29-1 to TRBJ2-5; 12 nucleotides line up with TRBD2. The CDR3 runs 18 residues. V dropped 5 bases and J dropped 4; count of bases not matched to a gene: 17. CDR1 SQVTM and CDR2 ANQGSEA come from the germline V gene. The CDR3 spells CSVYRGFWASGRGETQYF. The CDR3, as DNA: TGCAGCGTTTACCGGGGGTTTTGGGCTAGCGGGAGGGGAGAGACCCAGTACTTC. The full variable domain, its missing parts supplied by reference TRBV29-1 and TRBJ2-5, is SAVISQKPSRDICQRGTSLTIQCQVDSQVTMMFWYRQQPGQSLTLIATANQGSEATYESGFVIDKFPISRPNLTFSTLTVSNMSPEDSSIYLCSVYRGFWASGRGETQYFGPGTRLLVL.

This clone was recorded only once. The V gene is TRBV7-9, the J gene TRBJ1-3; 8 nucleotides line up with TRBD1. Germline V CDR1 and CDR2: SEHNR, FQNEAQ (reference sequence). With 5 bases clipped from V and 2 bases from J, the junction kept 2 bases outside the gene matches. This CDR3 spans 14 amino acids. CDR3 nucleotide sequence: TGTGCCAGCAGCCCAGGGGGCGCTGGAAACACCATATATTTT. This encodes CASSPGGAGNTIYF.

The rearrangement links TRBV25-1 to TRBJ2-5; 10 positions match TRBD2. CDR1 is MGHDK and CDR2 is SYGVNS in the germline V gene. V shed 5 bases and J 5 bases; nucleotides not matched to a gene: 5. The length of the CDR3 is 14 residues. The CDR3 nucleotides are TGTGCCAGCAGTCCCGCTAGCGGGAGCGAGACCCAGTACTTC. It translates to CASSPASGSETQYF.

The chain couples TRBV27 to TRBJ1-2; D is unclear. Germline-derived CDR1 and CDR2 are MNHEY and SMNVEV (reference sequence). This CDR3 spans 12 amino acids. V lost 6 bases and J 10 bases, leaving 15 bases between the germline ends. The CDR3 region is CASSKGGLDYTF. The DNA of the CDR3 is TGTGCCAGCAGCAAAGGAGGTCTAGACTACACCTTC.

The rearrangement uses TRBV7-9 and TRBJ2-3, with D possibly TRBD1 on 6 matching bases. Trimming removed 5 bases at V and 2 bases at J, with 11 bases between. The CDR3 contains 14 residues. Germline-derived CDR1 and CDR2 are SEHNR and FQNEAQ (reference sequence). The CDR3 coding sequence is TGTGCCAGCAGCGTTGGACAGTCCACAGATACGCAGTATTTT. This encodes CASSVGQSTDTQYF.